The rows below give T cell receptor beta chains drawn from one sample of a study of blood T cell repertoires in COVID-19. Some clones are missing from TCRdb's copy, which holds only in-frame ones; the method was immunoSEQ multiplex PCR. In the table there are about 220,000 clones, 83% of which are singletons. Sequenced material: PBMCs or T cells enriched from blood (not recorded which). The receptors derive from a woman aged 45-59 years who had been exposed to COVID-19. CDR3s include the opening cysteine and the closing phenylalanine or tryptophan.

V gene	J gene	CDR3 protein
TRBV7-2	TRBJ2-4	CASSLEGGQAKNIQYF
TRBV7-8	TRBJ1-1	CASSVEGLNTEAFF
TRBV7-9	TRBJ1-1	CASSLLTAPTEAFF
TRBV6-5	TRBJ1-2	CASSYSGAGDDYTF
TRBV6-5	TRBJ1-1	CASSKETGRAFF
TRBV6-5	TRBJ2-7	CASSLGGERYEQYF
TRBV7-9	TRBJ2-3	CASSLLAGTQVSTDTQYF
TRBV7-2	TRBJ2-2	CASSRTGELFF
TRBV5-1	TRBJ1-1	CASSLAKPVMNTEAFF
TRBV7-2	TRBJ2-1	CASSPTGTQYDEQFF
TRBV7-9	TRBJ2-1	CASSLGSGGYGEQFF
TRBV7-2	TRBJ2-2	CASSLSQGAIRELFF
TRBV7-9	TRBJ1-5	CASSLGSSQPQHF
TRBV27	TRBJ1-5	CASSLRGQLSNQPQHF
TRBV27	TRBJ1-1	CASSLFGGPTEAFF
TRBV21-1	TRBJ1-4	CASSKNMPRGTTNEKLFF
TRBV3-1/TRBV3-2	TRBJ2-7	CASSQVPDSQYF
TRBV12-3/TRBV12-4	TRBJ1-2	CASSRQNYGYTF
TRBV5-1	TRBJ1-2	CASSPKTGDYGYTF
TRBV4-2	TRBJ1-3	CASSQGTGNTIYF
TRBV24-1	TRBJ1-4	CATSAGGSLNEKLFF
TRBV4-1	TRBJ2-5	CASSQVNGGAQETQYF
TRBV7-9	TRBJ2-5	CASSRGLAGETQYF